These T cell receptor beta chains were read from a single sample in a study of T cells in Graves' hyperthyroidism and ophthalmopathy. TCRdb used MiXCR to reprocess the multiplex PCR reads, holding one entry per CDR3 protein. Among around 560,000 distinct CDR3 sequences listed, approximately 16% were seen once. The specimen was blood. These receptors were obtained from a woman between 18 and 30 years old with Graves' hyperthyroidism. Both conserved end residues are part of each CDR3. Each record gives: V gene, CDR3 length, CDR3 protein.

>TRBV7-2|14
CASSLAAGYYEQYF
>TRBV15|15
CATSRGFSGPEKLFF
>TRBV5-1|18
CASSSGTLRGSHYNEQFF
>TRBV6-5|13
CASSYSRQYGYTF
>TRBV28|15
CASSPGLLYPNEQFF
>TRBV20-1|13
CSARGSLWDTQYF
>TRBV6-1|17
CASSPTRTSGGANEQFF
>TRBV19|15
CASSIASRGNTEAFF
>TRBV5-1|17
CASSIGPGTSGNNEQFF
>TRBV28|16
CASSPGWAGVENEQFF
>TRBV28|16
CATGDSWGLKGTPLHF
>TRBV20-1|15
CSARDTTGDPYEQYF
>TRBV7-2|16
CASSLAGALLDYEQYF
>TRBV29-1|14
CSVEAGTGGYEQYF
>TRBV7-9|17
CASSLRTSRGAPNEQFF
>TRBV7-2|14
CASSPTSGSDEQFF
>TRBV2|15
CASSPTGFGAYEQYF